This T cell receptor (beta chain) was recovered during a study of blood T cell repertoires in COVID-19. Measured with immunoSEQ multiplex PCR; TCRdb has only the in-frame clones, and not every one. This table holds some 70,000 clones, 80% to 90% found once. The V end was cut by 6 bases, the J end by 3 bases, with 15 bases between. Germline CDR1 and CDR2: MDHEN and SYDVKM. The CDR3 covers 15 residues. The chain links TRBV28 to TRBJ1-5; D might be TRBD1 (5 bases). Sequencing input: peripheral blood. This TCR was recovered from a woman between 65 and 79 years old with acute or convalescent COVID-19. The CDR3 DNA sequence: TGTGCCAGCAGACTGGCGGGGACGGACAATCAGCCCCAGCATTTT. This sequence encodes CASRLAGTDNQPQHF.